This entry describes one TCR beta chain. Its matching antigen is unknown. The data stem from a study of long-term antiretroviral therapy in people with HIV. Study details: Some samples came about a decade before the 2015 immediate-ART recommendation, and these were the earliest.

With survey level as its setting, the immunoSEQ assay was v3.0. Clones were sequenced by immunoSEQ multiplex PCR, and TCRdb holds only the in-frame ones, with some missing. The table lists about 21,000 clones, 80% to 90% of them singletons. Study-level results: Repertoires looked antigen-experienced, with only a slight naive shift after ART.

From each donor, at least one pre-ART PBMC sample and at least two post-ART PBMC samples were obtained. Among participants with HIV, every one received treatment in the United States. The sequencing here drew on unsorted PBMCs, taken 2.1 years after starting antiretroviral therapy. The clonotype was recovered from a man aged 18 to 35 with HIV.

This CDR3 is CASSLSSGQYNEQFF. The DNA for the CDR3 is TGTGCCAGCAGCTTAAGCAGCGGGCAATACAATGAGCAGTTCTTC. The rearrangement links TRBV7-3 to TRBJ2-1; TRBD2 might be the D (6 bases). Germline-derived CDR1 and CDR2 are SGHTA and FQGTGA. The V and J ends lost 1 base and 4 bases respectively, with 11 bases between them. The CDR3 totals 15 residues.